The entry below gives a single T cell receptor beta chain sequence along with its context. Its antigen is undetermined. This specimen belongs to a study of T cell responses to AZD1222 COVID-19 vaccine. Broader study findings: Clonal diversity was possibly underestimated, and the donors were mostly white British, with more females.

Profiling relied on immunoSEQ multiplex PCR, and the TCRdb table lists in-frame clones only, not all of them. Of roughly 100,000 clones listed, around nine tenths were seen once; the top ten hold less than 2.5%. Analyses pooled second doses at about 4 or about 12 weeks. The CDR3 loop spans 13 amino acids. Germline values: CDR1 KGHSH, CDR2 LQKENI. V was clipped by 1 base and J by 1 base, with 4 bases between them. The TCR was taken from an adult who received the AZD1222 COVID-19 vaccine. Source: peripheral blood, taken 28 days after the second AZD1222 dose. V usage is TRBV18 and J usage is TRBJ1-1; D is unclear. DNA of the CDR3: TGTGCCAGCTCACCACAGCCGAACACTGAAGCTTTCTTT. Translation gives CASSPQPNTEAFF.